Listed below are T cell receptor beta chains from one sample, sequenced in a study of T cells in Graves' hyperthyroidism and ophthalmopathy. In TCRdb, the multiplex PCR reads were re-called with MiXCR into one record per CDR3 protein. The sample includes 500,000 to 550,000 distinct CDR3 sequences, just under 20% seen only once; the top ten take 40% to 50%. Sequencing was done on a sample of blood. These TCRs come from a man aged 40-55 years with Graves' ophthalmopathy. Each CDR3 is given without its conserved first and last residue. Part of the rows lack a size; the others show once, few, many or a class for expanded clones.

J gene | clone size | V gene | CDR3 protein
TRBJ1-5 | few | TRBV6-5 | ASSYLANQPQH
TRBJ1-6 | few | TRBV29-1 | SVRTGGLGSPLH
TRBJ2-1 | many | TRBV7-8 | ASSPTGSINEQF
TRBJ2-5 | NA | TRBV4-3 | ASSQETSGETQY
TRBJ1-2 | NA | TRBV10-3 | AILNRQGDYGYT
TRBJ1-5 | NA | TRBV6-1 | ASSPPGQLYNQPQH
TRBJ1-4 | few | TRBV6-4 | ASSHQGPTNEKLF
TRBJ2-6 | few | TRBV6-1 | VSSVDSSGANVLT
TRBJ2-2 | NA | TRBV10-1 | ASSAQLTGELF
TRBJ2-1 | many | TRBV5-1 | ASSSGLDLYNEQF
TRBJ2-3 | many | TRBV2 | ASSEPWTDTQY
TRBJ2-2 | NA | TRBV18 | ASSSDRAGTGELF
TRBJ2-2 | NA | TRBV7-6 | ASAGTGGNTGELF
TRBJ2-3 | many | TRBV7-2 | ASRYPGLAGDTQY
TRBJ2-3 | many | TRBV7-6 | ASSRLSSGPSTDTQY
TRBJ1-3 | NA | TRBV20-1 | STNRGENTIY
TRBJ1-6 | NA | TRBV7-2 | ASSLGRFGNSPLH
TRBJ1-1 | NA | TRBV20-1 | SASTGTMNTEAF
TRBJ2-4 | NA | TRBV7-8 | ASSLGSGRGENIQY
TRBJ1-4 | NA | TRBV20-1 | SARRGEKLF
TRBJ2-7 | NA | TRBV7-8 | ASSRSPGRFQDEQY
TRBJ1-2 | many | TRBV2 | ASGLLQGEYGYT
TRBJ2-1 | NA | TRBV20-1 | SARDLETYNEQF
TRBJ2-7 | few | TRBV5-5 | ASSWAGGSYEQY
TRBJ1-4 | NA | TRBV7-2 | ASRSAAYNEKLF
TRBJ2-5 | many | TRBV11-2 | ASSLDRQGRRETQY
TRBJ1-6 | NA | TRBV9 | ASSVGGKVGSPLH
TRBJ1-6 | few | TRBV12-3/TRBV12-4 | ASSPSQGGKNSPLH
TRBJ1-5 | few | TRBV10-3 | AISDRDPNQPQH
TRBJ1-3 | NA | TRBV2 | ASSGGSGSSGNTIY
TRBJ2-7 | once | TRBV6-2/TRBV6-3 | ASSSPPEGRHEQY
TRBJ1-1 | NA | TRBV7-2 | ASSRGRSTEAF
TRBJ2-7 | few | TRBV28 | ASTAASSYEQY
TRBJ2-4 | NA | TRBV5-1 | ASSFPGSKNIQY
TRBJ1-2 | few | TRBV2 | ASTEGVAVYAANYGYT